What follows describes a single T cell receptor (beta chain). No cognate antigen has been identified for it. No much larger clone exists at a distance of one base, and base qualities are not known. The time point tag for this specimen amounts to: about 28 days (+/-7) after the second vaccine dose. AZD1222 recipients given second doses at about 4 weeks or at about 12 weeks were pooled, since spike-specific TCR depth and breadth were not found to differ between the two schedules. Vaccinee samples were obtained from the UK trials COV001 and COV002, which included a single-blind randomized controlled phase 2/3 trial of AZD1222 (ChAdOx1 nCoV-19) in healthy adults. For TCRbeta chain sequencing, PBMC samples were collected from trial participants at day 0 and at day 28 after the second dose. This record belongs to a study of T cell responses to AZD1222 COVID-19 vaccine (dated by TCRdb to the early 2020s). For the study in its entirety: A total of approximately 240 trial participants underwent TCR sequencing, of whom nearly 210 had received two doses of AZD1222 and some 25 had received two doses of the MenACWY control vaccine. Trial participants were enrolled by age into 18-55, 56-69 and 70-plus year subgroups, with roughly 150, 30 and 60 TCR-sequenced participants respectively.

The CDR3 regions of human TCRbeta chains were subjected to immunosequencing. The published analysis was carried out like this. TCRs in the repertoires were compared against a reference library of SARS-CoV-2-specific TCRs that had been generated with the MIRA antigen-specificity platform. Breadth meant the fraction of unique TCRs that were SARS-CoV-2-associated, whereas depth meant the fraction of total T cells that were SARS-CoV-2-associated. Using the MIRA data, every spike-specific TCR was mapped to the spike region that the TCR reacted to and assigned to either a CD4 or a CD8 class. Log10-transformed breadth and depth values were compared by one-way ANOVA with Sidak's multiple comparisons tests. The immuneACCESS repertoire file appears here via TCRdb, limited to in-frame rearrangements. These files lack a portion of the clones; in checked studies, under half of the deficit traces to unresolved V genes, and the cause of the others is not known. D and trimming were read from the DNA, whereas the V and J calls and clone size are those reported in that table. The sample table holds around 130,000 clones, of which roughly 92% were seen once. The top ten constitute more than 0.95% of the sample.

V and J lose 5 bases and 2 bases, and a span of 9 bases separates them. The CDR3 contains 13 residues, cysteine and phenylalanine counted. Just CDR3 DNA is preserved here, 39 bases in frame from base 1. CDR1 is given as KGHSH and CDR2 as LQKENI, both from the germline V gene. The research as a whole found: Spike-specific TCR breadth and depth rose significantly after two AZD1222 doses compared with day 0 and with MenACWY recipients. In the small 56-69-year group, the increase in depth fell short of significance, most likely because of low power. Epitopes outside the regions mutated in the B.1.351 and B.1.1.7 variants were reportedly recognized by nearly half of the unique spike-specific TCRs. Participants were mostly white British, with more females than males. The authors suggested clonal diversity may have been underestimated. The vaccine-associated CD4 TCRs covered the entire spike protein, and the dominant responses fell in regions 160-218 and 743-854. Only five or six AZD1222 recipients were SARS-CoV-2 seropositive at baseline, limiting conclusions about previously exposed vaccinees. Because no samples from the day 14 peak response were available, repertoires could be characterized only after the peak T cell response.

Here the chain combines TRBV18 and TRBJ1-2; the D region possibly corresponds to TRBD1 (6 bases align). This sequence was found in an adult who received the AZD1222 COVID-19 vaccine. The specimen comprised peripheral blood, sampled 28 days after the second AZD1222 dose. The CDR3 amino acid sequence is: CASSAGANYGYTF. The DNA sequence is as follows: TGTGCCAGCTCAGCAGGGGCAAACTATGGCTACACCTTC.